These T cell receptor beta chains were read from a single sample in a study of cytomegalovirus exposure and HLA in healthy donors. The table came from immunoSEQ multiplex PCR; TCRdb's copy has only in-frame clones and leaves some out. This repertoire shows more than 140,000 clones, around 79% found once; its top ten account for 5% to 6.5%. The sequenced sample was PBMCs. The receptor set was obtained from a man under 40 in good health and CMV-seropositive. Each CDR3 is given with its conserved first and last residue. Fields, in order: D gene, clone size, V gene, J gene, CDR3 DNA, CDR3 protein. A D gene is named only where the DNA matches it firmly. Some rows have no size entry. The others give once, few or many, or a class for an expanded clone.

TRBD1	NA	TRBV10-3	TRBJ2-7	TGTGCCATCAGTGATCGGGGAACAGGGGGCTACGAGCAGTACTTC	CAISDRGTGGYEQYF
TRBD1	NA	TRBV6-6	TRBJ2-1	TGTGCCAGCAGTTACTCCTGGACAGGTAACAATGAGCAGTTCTTC	CASSYSWTGNNEQFF
NA	NA	TRBV10-3	TRBJ1-5	TGTGCCATCAGCGACTCCAATCAGCCCCAGCATTTT	CAISDSNQPQHF
NA	few	TRBV7-6	TRBJ1-1	TGTGCCAGCAGCTTAGGCCGGGGGTTTGAAGCTTTCTTT	CASSLGRGFEAFF
NA	NA	TRBV7-8	TRBJ1-4	TGTGCCAGCAGCCCCCTTGTAGGGCGGGTCGGGGAAAAACTGTTTTTT	CASSPLVGRVGEKLFF
TRBD1	NA	TRBV18	TRBJ1-5	TGTGCCAGCCAGGGACAGTCCACCAATCAGCCCCAGCATTTT	CASQGQSTNQPQHF
NA	NA	TRBV19	TRBJ1-1	TGTGCCAGTGGTACATCCAGCACTGAAGCTTTCTTT	CASGTSSTEAFF
NA	NA	TRBV6-1	TRBJ2-7	TGTGCCAGCAGTGAATTGGAGGAGGCCTACGAGCAGTACTTC	CASSELEEAYEQYF
NA	NA	TRBV27	TRBJ2-7	TGTGCCAGCAGTTTATCAGTTTCGGGTAGCGGCTACGAGCAGTACTTC	CASSLSVSGSGYEQYF
TRBD2	NA	TRBV28	TRBJ2-7	TGTGCCAGCAGTTTAACCGGGGCGGGAGACAGTTACGAGCAGTACTTC	CASSLTGAGDSYEQYF
TRBD1	NA	TRBV6-5	TRBJ2-3	TGTGCCAGCAGGTTGACAGGGGTGGGGACAGATACGCAGTATTTT	CASRLTGVGTDTQYF
TRBD2	NA	TRBV7-6	TRBJ2-7	TGTGCCAGCAGCTTGGGAAGCGGGGGGCCTTCCTACGAGCAGTACTTC	CASSLGSGGPSYEQYF
NA	NA	TRBV6-5	TRBJ2-1	TGTGCCAGCAGTTACTCGCGGACAGTTGTCTACAATGAGCAGTTCTTC	CASSYSRTVVYNEQFF
TRBD2	NA	TRBV2	TRBJ2-7	TGTGCCAGCAGTGTCCTAGCGGGAGTACAAGAGCAGTACTTC	CASSVLAGVQEQYF
TRBD2	NA	TRBV27	TRBJ2-1	TGTGCCAGCAGTTTAGATCTGGGGGGGTACAATGAGCAGTTCTTC	CASSLDLGGYNEQFF
TRBD1	NA	TRBV5-1	TRBJ1-4	TGCGCCAGCAGACGGGACAGGGGGTTATCTAATGAAAAACTGTTTTTT	CASRRDRGLSNEKLFF
TRBD2	NA	TRBV10-2	TRBJ2-7	TGCGCCAGCAGAGATTATCCGGGACTAGCGGGAGCCGAGCAGTACTTC	CASRDYPGLAGAEQYF
NA	NA	TRBV2	TRBJ2-7	TGTGCCAGCAGTGTACGGGACAAAACCTACGAGCAGTACTTC	CASSVRDKTYEQYF
TRBD1	NA	TRBV27	TRBJ1-2	TGTGCCAGCAGTGACGGACAGGACGGCTACACCTTC	CASSDGQDGYTF
NA	NA	TRBV5-5	TRBJ2-3	TGTGCCAGCAGCTTGGTGGATCTCAGCCTAGGTACGCAGTATTTT	CASSLVDLSLGTQYF
TRBD1	once	TRBV5-4	TRBJ2-6	TGTGCCAGCAGAACCGGGACAGGGAGGGCTGGGGCCAACGTCCTGACTTTC	CASRTGTGRAGANVLTF
NA	NA	TRBV5-1	TRBJ2-3	TGCGCCAGCAGCTTGGGACACGGAGATACGCAGTATTTT	CASSLGHGDTQYF
TRBD2	NA	TRBV27	TRBJ2-1	TGTGCCAGCAAGGTCGTAGCGGGAGAGGCCTACAATGAGCAGTTCTTC	CASKVVAGEAYNEQFF
TRBD1	few	TRBV6-6	TRBJ2-5	TGTGCCAGCAGGCCAGACAGGGGGCGAAAAGAGACCCAGTACTTC	CASRPDRGRKETQYF
TRBD2	once	TRBV29-1	TRBJ2-5	TGCAGCGTTGAGTTCGGGGGGCAAGAGACCCAGTACTTC	CSVEFGGQETQYF
NA	NA	TRBV6-5	TRBJ2-2	TGTGCCAGCAGTTACTCCGGGACACCGGACGGGGAGCTGTTTTTT	CASSYSGTPDGELFF
NA	NA	TRBV5-1	TRBJ1-1	TGCGCCAGCAGCTTAGGATCAAATACAGGTTTGAACACTGAAGCTTTCTTT	CASSLGSNTGLNTEAFF
NA	NA	TRBV4-3	TRBJ2-7	TGCGCCAGCAGCCAAGAAGGTGGGAGCTCCTACGAGCAGTACTTC	CASSQEGGSSYEQYF
TRBD1	NA	TRBV15	TRBJ2-3	TGTGCCACCAGCAGAGCTGGACAGGGAGCAGATACGCAGTATTTT	CATSRAGQGADTQYF
NA	NA	TRBV28	TRBJ2-2	TGTGCCAGCAGTTTGTTCCAATTACAGGGCTGGAACACCGGGGAGCTGTTTTTT	CASSLFQLQGWNTGELFF
NA	NA	TRBV6-1	TRBJ2-3	TGTGCCAGCAGTGGAGGAGGGCGTTCTAGCACAGATACGCAGTATTTT	CASSGGGRSSTDTQYF
NA	NA	TRBV6-5	TRBJ1-6	TGTGCCAGCAGTTGGCAGGGAAGCTCCTATAATTCACCCCTCCACTTT	CASSWQGSSYNSPLHF
NA	NA	TRBV7-9	TRBJ1-2	TGTGCCAGCAGCCACAACAATAACTATGGCTACACCTTC	CASSHNNNYGYTF
TRBD1	NA	TRBV19	TRBJ1-1	TGTGCCAGTAGGGGAGGGGGGACAGGGGAAACTGAAGCTTTCTTT	CASRGGGTGETEAFF
NA	NA	TRBV27	TRBJ2-7	TGTGCCAGCAGTTTAATCACAGGACCTTACGAGCAGTACTTC	CASSLITGPYEQYF
NA	NA	TRBV11-3	TRBJ1-5	TGTGCCAGCACCACTTGGTGTTTGCAGGGGAAGAAATTTGTCTATCAGCCCCAGCATTTT	CASTTWCLQGKKFVYQPQHF
NA	NA	TRBV2	TRBJ2-7	TGTGCCAGCAGTGAACAGTCTCTGGCGGTCGAGTCCTACGAGCAGTACTTC	CASSEQSLAVESYEQYF
NA	NA	TRBV7-9	TRBJ1-1	TGTGCCAGCAGCTTCGGGGAAACTGAAGCTTTCTTT	CASSFGETEAFF
NA	NA	TRBV13	TRBJ1-1	TGTGCCAGCAGCTTAGAGGGGGACACTGAAGCTTTCTTT	CASSLEGDTEAFF
NA	NA	TRBV4-1	TRBJ2-7	TGCGCCAGCAGCCCAGACACCGGGACACCGAGCTACGAGCAGTACTTC	CASSPDTGTPSYEQYF